This is a list of T cell receptor beta chains from one sample in a study of blood T cells in healthy people across ages. From the 5' RACE reads, TCRdb called clonotypes with MiXCR, one entry per CDR3 protein. The sample lists approximately 760,000 distinct CDR3 sequences, roughly 25% occurring once. These data were likewise used in another study, on T cells of mothers and their children.

Sequenced input: blood. The origin of the receptors is a boy aged 5-17 years in good health. Both conserved end residues are part of each CDR3. D genes are given only for firm matches. Not every row has a clone size; where given, it reads once, few, many or a size class.

J gene,clone size,D gene,V gene,CDR3 protein,CDR3 DNA
TRBJ1-1,.,TRBD1,TRBV27,CASSSGQLTEAFF,TGTGCCAGCAGTTCGGGACAGCTCACTGAAGCTTTCTTT
TRBJ1-2,.,.,TRBV6-2/TRBV6-3,CASSYSTTNYGYTF,TGTGCCAGCAGTTACTCTACCACGAACTATGGCTACACCTTC
TRBJ2-1,.,.,TRBV6-1,CASESSRYNEQFF,TGTGCCAGCGAGTCTTCCAGGTACAATGAGCAGTTCTTC
TRBJ2-5,once,TRBD2,TRBV4-2,CASSLGGDFSYEPYF,TGTGCCAGCAGCCTTGGGGGGGACTTCTCCTACGAGCCGTACTTC
TRBJ2-1,.,.,TRBV7-9,CASRSDPEGYSEQFF,TGTGCCAGCAGATCTGACCCAGAGGGCTACAGTGAGCAGTTCTTC
TRBJ2-1,.,TRBD2,TRBV4-3,CASSQDSSAGNEQFF,TGCGCCAGCAGCCAAGATTCATCAGCGGGGAATGAGCAGTTCTTC
TRBJ2-5,many,.,TRBV5-1,CASSLRRQQETQYF,TGCGCCAGCAGCTTGAGAAGACAGCAAGAGACCCAGTACTTC
TRBJ1-1,.,.,TRBV5-1,CASSLVLGPDTEAFF,TGCGCCAGCAGCTTGGTTCTGGGCCCGGATACTGAAGCTTTCTTT
TRBJ1-1,.,.,TRBV5-6,CASSLDRLSEAFF,TGTGCCAGCAGCTTAGACAGGCTGTCTGAAGCTTTCTTT
TRBJ2-4,.,TRBD1,TRBV20-1,CSARVAGGPKNIQYF,TGCAGTGCTAGAGTCGCAGGGGGCCCCAAAAACATTCAGTACTTC
TRBJ2-2,few,TRBD2,TRBV5-1,CASSAPSGRKTGELFF,TGCGCCAGCAGCGCCCCTAGCGGGAGGAAGACCGGGGAGCTGTTTTTT
TRBJ1-2,.,.,TRBV6-5,CASSGQGTNGYTF,TGTGCCAGCAGCGGTCAGGGGACGAATGGCTACACCTTC
TRBJ2-1,.,TRBD2,TRBV7-9,CASSLGTGGPYNEQFF,TGTGCCAGCAGCTTAGGGACGGGAGGGCCCTACAATGAGCAGTTCTTC
TRBJ2-7,.,TRBD2,TRBV19,CASSTLAGYYEQYF,TGTGCCAGTAGTACACTAGCGGGGTACTACGAGCAGTACTTC
TRBJ1-6,many,.,TRBV9,CASSVEGVDYNSPLHF,TGTGCCAGCAGCGTAGAAGGGGTAGACTATAATTCACCCCTCCACTTT
TRBJ1-1,.,.,TRBV12-3/TRBV12-4,CASNPLRGVRNTEAFF,TGTGCCAGCAACCCGTTGAGGGGGGTCCGGAACACTGAAGCTTTCTTT
TRBJ2-2,.,.,TRBV13,CASRPTPNTGELFF,TGTGCCAGCAGACCTACCCCGAACACCGGGGAGCTGTTTTTT